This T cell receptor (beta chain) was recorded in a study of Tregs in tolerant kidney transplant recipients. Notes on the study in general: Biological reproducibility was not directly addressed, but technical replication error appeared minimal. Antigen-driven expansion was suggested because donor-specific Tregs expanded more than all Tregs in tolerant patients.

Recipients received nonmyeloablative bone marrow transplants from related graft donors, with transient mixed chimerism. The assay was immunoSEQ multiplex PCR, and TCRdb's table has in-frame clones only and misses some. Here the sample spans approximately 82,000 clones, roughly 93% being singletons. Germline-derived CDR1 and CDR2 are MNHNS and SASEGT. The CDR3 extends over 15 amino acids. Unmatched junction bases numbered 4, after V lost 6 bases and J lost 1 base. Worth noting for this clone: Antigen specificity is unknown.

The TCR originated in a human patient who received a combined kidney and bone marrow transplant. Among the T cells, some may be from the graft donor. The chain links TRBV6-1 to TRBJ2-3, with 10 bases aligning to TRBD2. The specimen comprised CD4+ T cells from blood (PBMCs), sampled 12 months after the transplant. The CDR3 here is CASRGLADRTDTQYF. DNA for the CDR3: TGTGCCAGCAGAGGACTAGCGGATCGCACAGATACGCAGTATTTT.